This is a list of T cell receptor beta chains from one sample in a study of OX40 agonist ivuxolimab in advanced cancers. Data came from immunoSEQ multiplex PCR; TCRdb stores just in-frame clones and leaves some out. The repertoire holds 60,000 or so clones, with around 83% as singletons. Sample: CD4+ or CD8+ T cells sorted from blood, taken in a trial of the OX40 agonist ivuxolimab. The receptors originated from an adult with an advanced solid tumor such as melanoma, head and neck, liver or kidney cancer. Both conserved end residues are part of each CDR3. Fields, in order: V gene, J gene, D gene, clone size, CDR3 protein, CDR3 DNA. The D gene is left open where the match is weak. A clone size is listed for some rows: how often the clone was seen (once, few, many), or a class if it is expanded.

TRBV5-1	TRBJ1-6	NA	medium-sized	CASSPGHEGSPLHF	TGCGCCAGCAGCCCCGGCCACGAGGGTTCACCCCTCCACTTT
TRBV5-1	TRBJ2-2	NA	NA	CASSPNGRVLGELFF	TGCGCCAGCAGCCCGAATGGTAGGGTTCTCGGGGAGCTGTTTTTT
TRBV27	TRBJ1-6	NA	NA	CASSPGQPKWSPLHF	TGTGCCAGCAGCCCCGGACAGCCCAAGTGGTCACCCCTCCACTTT
TRBV7-8	TRBJ2-1	NA	NA	CASSLFYEQFF	TGTGCCAGCAGCTTATTTTATGAGCAGTTCTTC
TRBV7-8	TRBJ1-4	NA	NA	CASSMYDGGAEKLFF	TGTGCCAGCAGCATGTACGACGGAGGGGCTGAAAAACTGTTTTTT
TRBV7-9	TRBJ2-3	NA	NA	CASSLSLTTDTQYF	TGTGCCAGCAGCTTATCCCTAACCACAGATACGCAGTATTTT
TRBV19	TRBJ1-3	NA	NA	CASSIDSRTGNTIYF	TGTGCCAGTAGTATAGATAGCAGAACTGGAAACACCATATATTTT
TRBV5-1	TRBJ1-1	TRBD1	once	CASSTGTEMNTEAFF	TGCGCCAGCAGCACCGGGACAGAAATGAACACTGAAGCTTTCTTT
TRBV7-2	TRBJ1-1	TRBD1	few	CASSREGGQGRAEAFF	TGTGCCAGCAGCCGAGAAGGGGGACAGGGTAGGGCTGAAGCTTTCTTT
TRBV5-6	TRBJ1-4	NA	NA	CASSKKSGATNEKLFF	TGTGCCAGCAGCAAGAAGTCAGGAGCAACTAATGAAAAACTGTTTTTT
TRBV7-6	TRBJ2-2	NA	few	CASSRVSTGELFF	TGTGCCAGCAGCAGGGTTTCCACCGGGGAGCTGTTTTTT
TRBV18	TRBJ1-1	NA	NA	CASSPWIASGAFF	TGTGCCAGCTCACCTTGGATAGCCTCTGGAGCTTTCTTT
TRBV6-1	TRBJ2-7	NA	NA	CASSGGGGEQYF	TGTGCCAGCAGTGGAGGTGGGGGCGAGCAGTACTTC
TRBV28	TRBJ1-6	NA	NA	CASSTGATGKYNSPLHF	TGTGCCAGCAGTACTGGGGCAACAGGGAAGTATAATTCACCCCTCCACTTT
TRBV7-2	TRBJ1-1	NA	NA	CASSLVTEAFF	TGTGCCAGCAGCCTCGTTACTGAAGCTTTCTTT
TRBV4-1	TRBJ1-5	TRBD1	NA	CASSPTTGPRNQPQHF	TGCGCCAGCAGCCCGACGACAGGGCCCCGCAATCAGCCCCAGCATTTT
TRBV18	TRBJ1-1	NA	NA	CASSPVTGNTEAFF	TGTGCCAGCTCACCGGTAACAGGTAACACTGAAGCTTTCTTT
TRBV15	TRBJ2-7	TRBD2	NA	CATSRASGGASEQYF	TGTGCCACCAGCAGAGCTAGCGGGGGGGCCAGCGAGCAGTACTTC
TRBV4-1	TRBJ2-6	TRBD1	NA	CASSLGQGLSGANVLTF	TGCGCCAGCAGCTTGGGACAGGGCCTCTCTGGGGCCAACGTCCTGACTTTC
TRBV5-6	TRBJ1-4	NA	NA	CASSPSLFNEKLFF	TGTGCCAGCAGCCCCAGTCTCTTTAATGAAAAACTGTTTTTT
TRBV7-2	TRBJ2-7	TRBD1	NA	CASSPRDRGTYEQYF	TGTGCCAGCAGCCCCCGGGACAGGGGAACCTACGAGCAGTACTTC
TRBV7-2	TRBJ1-2	TRBD1	NA	CASSSGTGVYGYTF	TGTGCCAGCAGCTCTGGGACAGGGGTATATGGCTACACCTTC
TRBV27	TRBJ2-3	NA	NA	CASSLSRGLTDTQYF	TGTGCCAGCAGTTTATCCCGGGGGCTGACAGATACGCAGTATTTT
TRBV27	TRBJ1-6	NA	NA	CASSLSGWGAPLHF	TGTGCCAGCAGTTTATCCGGGTGGGGGGCCCCCCTCCACTTT
TRBV7-2	TRBJ1-5	NA	NA	CASSLGGGFNQPQHF	TGTGCCAGCAGCCTAGGGGGGGGGTTCAATCAGCCCCAGCATTTT
TRBV28	TRBJ1-1	NA	NA	CASSSPGPTEAFF	TGTGCCAGCAGTTCCCCAGGGCCCACTGAAGCTTTCTTT
TRBV19	TRBJ1-2	NA	NA	CASSPNTAPNYGYTF	TGTGCCAGTAGTCCCAATACGGCCCCTAACTATGGCTACACCTTC
TRBV2	TRBJ1-2	NA	NA	CASSGDLGGYTF	TGTGCCAGCAGTGGGGATCTTGGTGGCTACACCTTC
TRBV18	TRBJ1-5	TRBD1	NA	CASSPGQGTSNQPQHF	TGTGCCAGCTCACCGGGACAGGGGACCAGCAATCAGCCCCAGCATTTT
TRBV18	TRBJ1-1	NA	NA	CASSPVGNTEAFF	TGTGCCAGCTCACCAGTAGGGAACACTGAAGCTTTCTTT
TRBV19	TRBJ2-5	TRBD1	NA	CASSVRPGTGVYETQYF	TGTGCCAGTAGTGTCCGCCCCGGGACAGGGGTTTACGAGACCCAGTACTTC
TRBV19	TRBJ1-2	NA	NA	CASSLELYYGYTF	TGTGCCAGTAGCCTGGAGTTGTACTATGGCTACACCTTC